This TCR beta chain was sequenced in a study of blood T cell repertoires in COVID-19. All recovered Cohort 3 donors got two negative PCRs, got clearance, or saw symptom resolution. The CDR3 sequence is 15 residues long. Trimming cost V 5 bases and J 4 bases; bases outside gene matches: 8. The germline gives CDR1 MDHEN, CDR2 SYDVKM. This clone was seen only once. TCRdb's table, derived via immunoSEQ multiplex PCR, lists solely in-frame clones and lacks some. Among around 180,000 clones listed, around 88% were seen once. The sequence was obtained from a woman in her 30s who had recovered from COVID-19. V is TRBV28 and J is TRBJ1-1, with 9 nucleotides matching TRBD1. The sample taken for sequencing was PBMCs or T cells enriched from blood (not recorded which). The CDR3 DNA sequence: TGTGCCAGCAGTACCGCGGGACAGGGCGTCACTGAAGCTTTCTTT. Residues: CASSTAGQGVTEAFF.